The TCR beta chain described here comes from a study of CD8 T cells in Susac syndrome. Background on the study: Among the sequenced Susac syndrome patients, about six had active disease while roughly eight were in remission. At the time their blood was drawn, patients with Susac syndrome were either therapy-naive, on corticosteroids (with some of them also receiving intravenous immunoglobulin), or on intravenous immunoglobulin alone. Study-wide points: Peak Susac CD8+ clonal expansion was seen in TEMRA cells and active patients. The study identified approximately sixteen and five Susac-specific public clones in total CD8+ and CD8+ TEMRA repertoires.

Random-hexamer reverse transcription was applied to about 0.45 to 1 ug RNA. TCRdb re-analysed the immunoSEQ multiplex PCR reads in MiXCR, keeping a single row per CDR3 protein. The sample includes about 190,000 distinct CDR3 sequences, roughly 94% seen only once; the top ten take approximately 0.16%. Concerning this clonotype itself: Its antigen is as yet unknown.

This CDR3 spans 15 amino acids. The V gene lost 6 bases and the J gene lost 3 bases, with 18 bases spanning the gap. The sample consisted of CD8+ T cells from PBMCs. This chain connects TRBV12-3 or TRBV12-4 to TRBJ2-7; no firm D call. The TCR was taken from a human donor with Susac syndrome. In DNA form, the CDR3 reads TGTGCCAGCAGCGCTTCGGCACTACCGGACTACGAGCAGTACTTC. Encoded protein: CASSASALPDYEQYF.